These 14 T cell receptor beta chains came from one sample sequenced in a study of T cells in Graves' hyperthyroidism and ophthalmopathy. There were TCR beta CDR3 regions amplified from RNA transcripts. HTBI primers were the set used in a first-round RT-PCR of the TCR CDR3. TCRdb re-derived calls from the multiplex PCR reads in MiXCR, one entry per CDR3 protein. The repertoire holds around 500,000 distinct CDR3 sequences, with 14% as singletons. The sequenced material came from blood. These receptors were taken from a woman in her 40s with Graves' hyperthyroidism.

This clonotype was observed many times. The V call is TRBV15, the J call TRBJ1-1, with D possibly TRBD1 on 6 matching bases. Germline assignment: CDR1 LNHNV and CDR2 YYDKDF (reference sequence). The CDR3 is 15 residues long. V gave up 3 bases and J gave up 5 bases, with 16 bases separating them. DNA of the CDR3: TGTGCCACCAGCAGTGGTTGGGGGGGCTCGACTGAAGCTTTCTTT. Protein sequence: CATSSGWGGSTEAFF.

This clonotype was detected many times. The J gene is TRBJ1-2, the V gene TRBV3-1; D unclear. CDR1 is LGHDT, CDR2 YNNKEL, per germline (reference sequence). This CDR3 comprises 13 residues. Trimming removed 0 bases from V and 8 bases from J, with 10 bases in between. The CDR3 loop reads CASSQDFQSGYTF. CDR3 coding DNA: TGTGCCAGCAGCCAAGATTTTCAGAGCGGCTACACCTTC.

This clonotype was picked up many times. This chain joins TRBV5-5 and TRBJ2-3; D possibly uses TRBD1 or TRBD2 (5 bases each). Germline V CDR1 and CDR2: SGHKS, YYEKEE (reference sequence). This CDR3 is built from 14 residues. Trimming stripped 3 bases from V and 7 bases from J, with 15 bases between. This CDR3 is CASSSSTGTNTQYF. CDR3 DNA: TGTGCCAGCAGCTCTTCGACCGGGACGAATACGCAGTATTTT.

The gene calls are TRBV5-1 and TRBJ1-4, with TRBD1 matching over 8 bases. In germline, CDR1 is SGHRS, CDR2 YFSETQ. The CDR3 loop spans 14 amino acids. The V segment lost 2 bases and the J segment 6 bases; nucleotides outside the gene matches: 3. The CDR3 loop reads CASSFMGQDEKLFF. The DNA for the CDR3 is TGCGCCAGCAGCTTTATGGGACAGGATGAAAAACTGTTTTTT.

CDR3 sequence reads: CATSNYQGIDEQFF. The CDR3 DNA reads TGTGCCACCAGTAATTACCAGGGTATCGATGAGCAGTTCTTC. The chain employs TRBV24-1 and TRBJ2-1; D may be TRBD1 (5 bases). CDR3 length: 14 residues. In germline, CDR1 is KGHDR, CDR2 SFDVKD. Trimming left V 6 bases short and J 8 bases short, with 16 bases between.

This rearrangement joins TRBV7-8 to TRBJ1-2, with D hard to call. The germline gives CDR1 SGHVS, CDR2 FQNEAQ. The ends were cut back, 1 base at V and 7 bases at J, with 10 bases in the middle. The CDR3 extends over 13 amino acids. The CDR3 here is CASSLVQGGGYTF. The CDR3 DNA reads as TGTGCCAGCAGCTTAGTGCAAGGAGGTGGCTACACCTTC.

The V call is TRBV20-1, the J call TRBJ2-7, with a tentative D call TRBD2 (5 bases). The V end was cut by 0 bases, the J end by 7 bases, with 13 bases between. There are 13 residues in the CDR3. Germline CDR1 DFQATT, CDR2 SNEGSKA (reference sequence). This CDR3 reads CSAREEGLGEQYF. CDR3 DNA: TGCAGTGCTAGAGAAGAGGGTTTGGGAGAGCAGTACTTC.

This clonotype was counted ten times or more. The chain uses TRBV2 and TRBJ1-3; tentative D call: TRBD1 (6 bases). The CDR3 is 17 residues long. The germline V and J ends were trimmed by 3 bases and 0 bases, with 15 bases remaining between them. Germline V gives CDR1 SNHLY, CDR2 FYNNEI. CDR3 protein: CASSESQGSISGNTIYF. CDR3 sequence (DNA): TGTGCCAGCAGTGAGTCCCAGGGGTCTATCTCTGGAAACACCATATATTTT.

This clonotype was counted many times. The chain couples TRBV6-5 to TRBJ1-1; the match to TRBD1 covers 7 bases. J lost 1 base, V lost 0 bases, and 2 bases had no gene match. This CDR3 comprises 15 residues. The germline V gene has CDR1 MNHEY and CDR2 SVGAGI. The CDR3 reads CASSYSTGSNTEAFF. The CDR3 DNA is TGTGCCAGCAGTTACTCGACAGGGTCGAACACTGAAGCTTTCTTT.

The V call is TRBV6-5, the J call TRBJ2-7; a weak D match, TRBD2 (6 bases). Germline assignment: CDR1 MNHEY and CDR2 SVGAGI. Trimming pared 1 base from V and 2 bases from J, leaving 9 bases between. The CDR3 spans 14 residues. CDR3 sequence (DNA): TGTGCCAGCAGTTACTTGGCGGGAACCTACGAGCAGTACTTC. Its protein is CASSYLAGTYEQYF.

The table lists this clonotype with many counts. The gene calls are TRBV11-3 and TRBJ2-5; D ambiguous. V was trimmed by 4 bases and J by 2 bases, leaving 11 bases between them. This CDR3 comprises 14 residues. Germline CDR1 reads SGHNT; CDR2 reads YENEEA. The CDR3 region is CASSSKTAQETQYF. Written as DNA, the CDR3 is TGTGCCAGCAGCTCCAAGACGGCACAAGAGACCCAGTACTTC.

This clonotype was picked up many times. The gene calls are TRBV6-1 and TRBJ2-7; the D call may be TRBD1 or TRBD2 (5 bases each). This CDR3 spans 18 amino acids. Germline values: CDR1 MNHNS, CDR2 SASEGT. Trimming left V 6 bases short and J 0 bases short, with 24 bases between. CDR3 loop: CASREGTGNPHISYEQYF. The CDR3 bases are TGTGCCAGCAGAGAGGGGACCGGGAACCCTCACATCTCCTACGAGCAGTACTTC.

This clonotype was counted many times. The V gene is TRBV6-1, the J gene TRBJ2-5, with D possibly matching TRBD2 (5 bases). The CDR3 consists of 13 residues. V lost 6 bases and J 2 bases, leaving 10 bases between the germline ends. Germline V gene lookup returns CDR1 MNHNS and CDR2 SASEGT. The CDR3 DNA is TGTGCCAGCAGCTCCCGCGGGCAAGAGACCCAGTACTTC. It encodes CASSSRGQETQYF.

The chain recombines TRBV5-8 with TRBJ1-1, with D tentatively TRBD1 (6 bases). The CDR3 has 14 residues. From germline, CDR1 is SGHTS and CDR2 YDEGEE. V was clipped by 2 bases and J by 6 bases, with 14 bases between them. CDR3 sequence (DNA): TGTGCCAGCAGCTTCCTAGCGGGGGCCCCTGAAGCTTTCTTT. Amino acid sequence: CASSFLAGAPEAFF. Drawing the rest from reference TRBV5-8 and TRBJ1-1, the complete variable domain is EAGVTQSPTHLIKTRGQQATLRCSPISGHTSVYWYQQALGLGLQFLLWYDEGEERNRGNFPPRFSGRQFPNYSSELNVNALELEDSALYLCASSFLAGAPEAFFGQGTRLTVV.